These T cell receptor beta chains were read from a single sample in a study of shared clonotypes between healthy human individuals. Profiling relied on immunoSEQ multiplex PCR, and the TCRdb table lists in-frame clones only, not all of them. The data hold about 2.4 million clones, with more than 85% observed a single time. The sequencing sample was made of naive CD4+ T cells from PBMCs. These receptor sequences come from a man in his late teens or twenties in good health. Some clones in this sample may be carry-over from other donors' samples. Both conserved end residues are part of each CDR3. The D gene is left open where the match is weak. Only part of the rows carry a size: once, few, many, or a class if the clone is expanded.

d_gene	abundance	j_gene	v_gene	CDR3aa	CDR3nt
TRBD1	NA	TRBJ1-6	TRBV7-8	CASTPARGQIYSPLHF	TGTGCCAGCACTCCAGCGAGGGGACAGATTTATTCACCCCTCCACTTT
NA	NA	TRBJ2-1	TRBV11-2	CASSVTTDNEQFF	TGTGCCAGCAGCGTGACTACCGACAATGAGCAGTTCTTC
NA	once	TRBJ1-3	TRBV30	CAWSVAGSGNTIYF	TGTGCCTGGAGTGTTGCAGGCTCTGGAAACACCATATATTTT
TRBD1	NA	TRBJ2-3	TRBV9	CASSPPGQGTDTQYF	TGTGCCAGCAGCCCTCCCGGACAGGGAACAGATACGCAGTATTTT
NA	NA	TRBJ2-7	TRBV28	CASSQLPSYEQYF	TGTGCCAGCAGCCAACTCCCTTCCTACGAGCAGTACTTC
NA	NA	TRBJ2-7	TRBV28	CASTEAPGGLISYEQYF	TGTGCCAGCACCGAAGCCCCCGGGGGGCTAATCTCCTACGAGCAGTACTTC
NA	NA	TRBJ2-7	TRBV6-5	CASSYGAEQYF	TGTGCCAGCAGTTACGGGGCCGAGCAGTACTTC
NA	NA	TRBJ2-6	TRBV7-9	CASSARQGLSSGANVLTF	TGTGCCAGCAGCGCTCGACAGGGACTCTCCTCCGGGGCCAACGTCCTGACTTTC
NA	NA	TRBJ2-2	TRBV4-2	CASSQGGEAGELFF	TGTGCCAGCAGTCAAGGAGGTGAAGCCGGGGAGCTGTTTTTT
NA	NA	TRBJ2-1	TRBV5-1	CASSLAGAALNEQFF	TGCGCCAGCAGCTTGGCAGGGGCCGCCTTAAATGAGCAGTTCTTC
NA	NA	TRBJ2-5	TRBV30	CAWAFGSGETQYF	TGTGCCTGGGCTTTCGGGAGTGGAGAGACCCAGTACTTC
NA	NA	TRBJ1-5	TRBV28	CASNRDRNQPQHF	TGTGCCAGCAATCGCGACAGAAATCAGCCCCAGCATTTT
NA	NA	TRBJ1-3	TRBV6-6	CASSYSPGAFGNTIYF	TGTGCCAGCAGTTACTCGCCGGGGGCCTTTGGAAACACCATATATTTT
NA	NA	TRBJ2-2	TRBV5-1	CASSLAGATGELFF	TGCGCCAGCAGCTTGGCGGGAGCGACCGGGGAGCTGTTTTTT
NA	NA	TRBJ1-2	TRBV5-1	CASSSGGVEPKTGRVYGYTF	TGCGCCAGCAGCTCTGGAGGTGTCGAGCCTAAAACTGGGCGGGTCTATGGCTACACCTTC
NA	NA	TRBJ1-5	TRBV28	CASSLRQEHQPQHF	TGTGCCAGCAGTTTAAGGCAGGAGCATCAGCCCCAGCATTTT
TRBD1	NA	TRBJ2-7	TRBV4-1	CASSQKPGQIFSYEQYF	TGCGCCAGCAGCCAAAAACCGGGACAGATATTCTCCTACGAGCAGTACTTC
TRBD2	NA	TRBJ2-3	TRBV7-8	CASSPSGRVLYF	TGTGCCAGCAGCCCTAGCGGGAGGGTATTATATTTT
NA	NA	TRBJ1-2	TRBV4-1	CASSQPRDGRRGYTF	TGCGCCAGCAGCCAACCAAGGGACGGCCGGCGTGGCTACACCTTC
TRBD2	NA	TRBJ2-7	TRBV4-2	CASSSGLAGAYEQYF	TGTGCCAGCAGCTCGGGACTAGCGGGCGCCTACGAGCAGTACTTC
TRBD2	NA	TRBJ2-5	TRBV7-3	CASSPAAAGVRETQYF	TGTGCCAGCAGCCCCGCCGCAGCGGGAGTGCGAGAGACCCAGTACTTC
TRBD2	once	TRBJ2-2	TRBV6-5	CASSASGSHPGELFF	TGTGCCAGCAGTGCTAGCGGGAGTCACCCCGGGGAGCTGTTTTTT
TRBD1	NA	TRBJ2-7	TRBV5-1	CASSSNPTGESEGQYF	TGCGCCAGCAGCTCAAACCCGACAGGGGAGTCGGAAGGGCAGTACTTC
TRBD1	NA	TRBJ1-1	TRBV5-1	CASSLVGGKVDTEAFF	TGCGCCAGCAGCTTGGTAGGGGGCAAAGTGGACACTGAAGCTTTCTTT
TRBD2	NA	TRBJ2-7	TRBV28	CASSLWGGGQIYEQYF	TGTGCCAGCAGTTTATGGGGGGGAGGGCAGATTTACGAGCAGTACTTC